The 21 T cell receptor beta chains given below trace back to one sample, sequenced in a study of blood T cells in healthy people across ages. Together with a sample-barcoded 5' primer, a J-beta primer mix was included in a second PCR lasting roughly 6 to 12 cycles. TCRdb re-derived calls from the 5' RACE reads in MiXCR, one entry per CDR3 protein. The data hold about 770,000 distinct CDR3 sequences, with around 45% observed a single time. The sequencing input was blood. Receptors were obtained from a man aged 60-69 years in good health.

This clonotype has just a few counts. This chain joins TRBV15 and TRBJ2-7; D gene ambiguous. TRBJ2-5 matches the DNA end more closely, so the J call is doubtful. The CDR3 has 13 amino acids. CDR1 and CDR2 from the germline V gene are LNHNV and YYDKDF (reference sequence). The CDR3, as DNA: TGTGCCACCAGCAGAGTAAATTTGGAGACCCAGTACTTC. Amino acids: CATSRVNLETQYF.

There are many counts of this clonotype. V usage is TRBV29-1 and J usage is TRBJ2-7; D perhaps matches TRBD1 (6 bases). CDR1 and CDR2 from the germline V gene are SQVTM and ANQGSEA. There are 13 residues in the CDR3. With 4 bases removed from V and 0 bases from J, the gap between germline ends came to 10 bases. The DNA of the CDR3 is TGCAGCGTTGTCCGGGACACCTCCTACGAGCAGTACTTC. Its protein product is CSVVRDTSYEQYF.

The V and J genes are TRBV25-1 and TRBJ2-5; 9 nucleotides line up with TRBD1. V dropped 4 bases and J dropped 11; count of bases not matched to a gene: 11. CDR3 size: 14 residues. Germline-derived CDR1 and CDR2 are MGHDK and SYGVNS. The chain's CDR3 is CASSGTGDTYGQYF. In DNA form, the CDR3 reads TGTGCCAGCAGTGGGACAGGGGATACGTACGGGCAGTACTTC.

This clonotype showed up just a few times. The genes are TRBV29-1 and TRBJ2-1; D may be TRBD2 (6 bases). The CDR3 contains 13 residues. Trimming removed 7 bases at V and 3 bases at J, with 13 bases between. Germline V gene data show CDR1 as SQVTM and CDR2 as ANQGSEA. CDR3 sequence (DNA): TGCAGCGCCGCTAGCGAATACTACAATGAGCAGTTCTTC. Translating gives CSAASEYYNEQFF.

This clonotype has a handful of counts. The V and J genes are TRBV5-1 and TRBJ2-5, with 9 positions matching TRBD1. TRBJ2-7 explains the end of the DNA better; the J call may be wrong. The CDR3 covers 15 residues. Germline CDR1 is SGHRS and CDR2 is YFSETQ. The chain's CDR3 is CASSPGTGPPYEQYF. The CDR3 nucleotides read TGCGCCAGCAGCCCCGGGACAGGGCCGCCCTACGAGCAGTACTTC.

The gene calls are TRBV7-3 and TRBJ1-1; D unresolved. Germline V gene sequence: CDR1 SGHTA, CDR2 FQGTGA. The V gene lost 1 base and the J gene lost 4 bases, with 10 bases spanning the gap. This CDR3 has 14 residues. As DNA, the CDR3 is TGTGCCAGCAGCTTAAGCAGCCAGAGCACTGAAGCTTTCTTT. It encodes CASSLSSQSTEAFF.

This clonotype has more than one count but fewer than ten. This chain uses TRBV7-9 with TRBJ1-6; weak D call: TRBD1 (6 bases). This CDR3 is built from 15 residues. V lost 4 bases and J lost 7, with 14 bases in between. Per germline, CDR1 SEHNR and CDR2 FQNEAQ (reference sequence). The CDR3 coding sequence is TGTGCCAGCAGCTCGCGGGTAACAGGGAATTCACCCCTCCACTTT. Translated, it gives CASSSRVTGNSPLHF.

The chain is built from TRBV27 and TRBJ2-7; 11 bases align to TRBD2. The CDR3 has 16 residues. Germline V gene sequence: CDR1 MNHEY, CDR2 SMNVEV (reference sequence). J was trimmed by 2 bases and V by 3 bases; bases with no gene match: 6. The CDR3 here is CASSLGLAGGTYEQYF. CDR3 nucleotides: TGTGCCAGCAGTTTGGGTCTAGCGGGGGGAACCTACGAGCAGTACTTC.

The chain joins TRBV9 to TRBJ2-5; 8 nucleotides line up with TRBD1. The length of the CDR3 is 12 residues. CDR1 SGDLS and CDR2 YYNGEE come from the germline V gene. V dropped 10 bases and J dropped 11; count of bases not matched to a gene: 13. CDR3 sequence (DNA): TGTGCCTCTCAGGGGGCCAACAATGAGCAGTACTTC. Translating gives CASQGANNEQYF.

This chain connects TRBV7-2 to TRBJ2-3; D unclear. Germline CDR1 SGHTA, CDR2 FQGNSA. This CDR3 spans 14 amino acids. V was cut by 0 bases and J by 3 bases, with 7 bases left in between. The CDR3 sequence: CASSLASTTDTQYF. CDR3 coding DNA: TGTGCCAGCAGCTTAGCGAGTACGACAGATACGCAGTATTTT.

This clonotype has a single count. It may be a read error: a sequence one base away is much more abundant. Here the CDR3 DNA reads TGTGCCAGCAGCTCTATCACATCCTACGAGCAGTTCTTC. Translating it yields CASSSITSYEQFF. The chain is built from TRBV7-9 and TRBJ2-7; no firm D call. The better agreement between TRBJ2-1 and the DNA end casts doubt on the J call. Germline loops: CDR1 SEHNR, CDR2 FQNEAQ (reference sequence). CDR3 length equals 13 residues.

The rearrangement uses TRBV20-1 and TRBJ2-3; D is possibly TRBD1 (6 bases). The CDR3 consists of 14 residues. The V and J ends lost 1 base and 1 base respectively, with 9 bases between them. The germline gives CDR1 DFQATT, CDR2 SNEGSKA (reference sequence). The CDR3 sequence: CSARAHRGTDTQYF. The CDR3 DNA reads TGCAGTGCTAGAGCCCACAGGGGCACAGATACGCAGTATTTT.

The gene calls are TRBV25-1 and TRBJ2-6; 7 bases line up with TRBD1. The germline gives CDR1 MGHDK, CDR2 SYGVNS. The CDR3 spans 19 residues. V shed 3 bases, J shed 0 bases, and the junction held 11 bases outside the gene matches. The CDR3 region is CASSETIGGSSSGANVLTF. The CDR3 DNA reads as TGTGCCAGCAGTGAGACGATAGGGGGCTCGAGCTCTGGGGCCAACGTCCTGACTTTC.

The rearrangement links TRBV15 to TRBJ1-5; possibly TRBD1 for D (6 bases). V was shortened by 1 base and J by 6 bases, with 13 bases between the two germline ends. CDR1 and CDR2 (germline): LNHNV, YYDKDF (reference sequence). The CDR3 sequence is 15 residues long. This chain's CDR3 is CATSRAGQGTQPQHF. The CDR3 bases are TGTGCCACCAGCAGAGCGGGGCAGGGGACTCAGCCCCAGCATTTT.

J is TRBJ2-3 and V is TRBV7-9; no clear D. V was shortened by 0 bases and J by 4 bases, with 11 bases between the two germline ends. Germline CDR1 is SEHNR and CDR2 is FQNEAQ (reference sequence). The length of the CDR3 is 15 residues. The CDR3 DNA follows: TGTGCCAGCAGCTTAGCACCCCCCTCATCAGATACGCAGTATTTT. Translated: CASSLAPPSSDTQYF.

This clonotype occurred a few times. The chain couples TRBV4-3 to TRBJ2-7, with 11 bases that match TRBD2. This CDR3 has 17 amino acids. Looked up from germline, CDR1 is LGHNA and CDR2 is YSLEER. Germline trimming cut 1 base from V and 3 bases from J; bases unmatched to any gene: 8. CDR3 coding DNA: TGCGCCAGCAGCCAAGGCGGGGGTACTAGCGGGGGCTACGAGCAGTACTTC. Translation gives CASSQGGGTSGGYEQYF.

On this clonotype: The germline gene is not matched at one end of the junction; a read error may be the cause. This rearrangement joins TRBV12-3 or TRBV12-4 to TRBJ1-3; D is undetermined. The CDR3 totals 14 residues. This CDR3 is CASSTVRSGNAIYF. In DNA form, the CDR3 reads TGTGCCAGCAGCACCGTCCGCTCTGGAAACGCCATATATTTT.

The rearrangement joins TRBV4-1 to TRBJ2-7, with 9 bases lining up with TRBD1. V dropped 4 bases and J dropped 4; count of bases not matched to a gene: 11. The CDR3 is made up of 16 amino acids. The germline gives CDR1 MGHRA, CDR2 YSYEKL. CDR3 bases: TGCGCCAGCAGCCGTGGACAGGGGCCCAAAGGGTACGAGCAGTACTTC. Protein: CASSRGQGPKGYEQYF.

The chain recombines TRBV7-9 with TRBJ2-2; TRBD1 is a possible D gene (5 bases). Trimming took 5 bases from V and 1 from J, leaving 14 bases between them. This CDR3 region has 16 residues. In germline, CDR1 is SEHNR, CDR2 FQNEAQ (reference sequence). The CDR3 DNA sequence: TGTGCCAGCAGCCACCTCCCGACAGAGAACACCGGGGAGCTGTTTTTT. Translating gives CASSHLPTENTGELFF.

The chain carries TRBV4-3 and TRBJ1-2; TRBD1 aligns across 9 bases. V shed 0 bases, J shed 7 bases, and the junction held 12 bases outside the gene matches. From germline, CDR1 is LGHNA and CDR2 YSLEER. The CDR3 extends over 17 amino acids. The DNA for the CDR3 is TGCGCCAGCAGCCAAGATTCGGGGACAGGGTCCCCAGGTGGCTACACCTTC. It is translated as CASSQDSGTGSPGGYTF.

As to this clonotype: With a much larger clone just one base away, this may be a read error. The rearrangement links TRBV12-3 or TRBV12-4 to TRBJ1-4; the match to TRBD1 covers 9 bases. This CDR3 has 15 amino acids. V dropped 3 bases and J dropped 5; count of bases not matched to a gene: 4. The CDR3 loop reads CASSFSGTGNEKLFF. The CDR3 DNA reads TGTGCCAGCAGTTTCTCTGGGACAGGGAATGAAAAACTGTTTTTT.